The 25 T cell receptor beta chains in this list originate from one sample, sequenced in a study of blood T cell repertoires in COVID-19. Measured with immunoSEQ multiplex PCR; TCRdb has only the in-frame clones, and not every one. This table holds roughly 100,000 clones, roughly 80% found once. The sample was peripheral blood. Source of these receptors: a man aged 55 to 70 with active or convalescent COVID-19.

J is TRBJ2-5 and V is TRBV27, with D possibly matching TRBD1 (7 bases). Germline V gene lookup returns CDR1 MNHEY and CDR2 SMNVEV (reference sequence). The V gene lost 1 base and the J gene lost 1 base, with 19 bases spanning the gap. The CDR3 is 18 residues long. CDR3 nucleotide sequence: TGTGCCAGCAGTTTATGGCCAGGGGGGTCGCAATCCCAAGAGACCCAGTACTTC. Its translation: CASSLWPGGSQSQETQYF.

This clone was detected a few times. The CDR3 region has the DNA TGTGCCAGCAGCATACAGGGTTACGAGCAGTACTTC. Translation gives CASSIQGYEQYF. The chain uses TRBV5-6 and TRBJ2-7, with D perhaps matching TRBD1 (6 bases). Germline CDR1 and CDR2: SGHDT and YYEEEE. This CDR3 region has 12 residues. V was trimmed by 4 bases and J by 4 bases, leaving 9 bases between them.

The chain links TRBV5-1 to TRBJ1-1; 9 bases are shared with TRBD1. The junction had 4 bases not matched to a gene; V was cut back by 4 bases and J by 3 bases. CDR3 size: 14 residues. Germline V gene sequence: CDR1 SGHRS, CDR2 YFSETQ. CDR3 DNA: TGCGCCAGCAGCAGCAGGACAGGGGACACTGAAGCTTTCTTT. Encoded protein: CASSSRTGDTEAFF.

The chain has TRBV5-1 and TRBJ2-1; no clear D. Germline CDR1 SGHRS, CDR2 YFSETQ. Trimming took off 0 bases at V and 0 bases at J, with 13 bases between the two ends. This CDR3 is 17 amino acids long. The CDR3 protein is CASSLEIAVSSYNEQFF. CDR3 bases: TGCGCCAGCAGCTTGGAAATAGCTGTTAGCTCCTACAATGAGCAGTTCTTC.

V gene TRBV7-2 combines with J gene TRBJ1-5, with TRBD1 identical over 8 bases. The length of the CDR3 is 14 residues. After removal of 5 bases from V and 8 bases from J, the junction contained 8 bases not matched to a gene. Germline lookup yields CDR1 SGHTA and CDR2 FQGNSA. For the CDR3, the DNA is TGTGCCAGCAGCGCTCAGGGGGCGCGGGAGCCCCAGCATTTT. Translation: CASSAQGAREPQHF.

This sequence joins TRBV28 and TRBJ2-3; 13 bases are a match to TRBD2. Trimming at V came to 0 bases and at J to 1 base, leaving 4 bases not matched to a gene. Looked up from germline, CDR1 is MDHEN and CDR2 is SYDVKM. The length of the CDR3 is 18 residues. Written as DNA, the CDR3 is TGTGCCAGCAGTTTATGCCCCGGGACTAGCGGGGGCACAGATACGCAGTATTTT. This encodes CASSLCPGTSGGTDTQYF.

V gene TRBV29-1 combines with J gene TRBJ1-2; weak D call: TRBD1 (6 bases). CDR3 length equals 12 residues. The germline gives CDR1 SQVTM, CDR2 ANQGSEA. V lost 1 base, J lost 5 bases, and 8 bases lay in between. DNA for the CDR3: TGCAGCGTTGAAGGGGGGCATTATGGCTACACCTTC. Encoded protein: CSVEGGHYGYTF.

V gene TRBV27 combines with J gene TRBJ2-3; weak D call: TRBD1 (7 bases). Germline CDR1 and CDR2: MNHEY and SMNVEV (reference sequence). The CDR3 is 17 residues long. Trimming took off 4 bases at V and 4 bases at J, with 21 bases between the two ends. CDR3 sequence (DNA): TGTGCCAGCAGTTCCCGGCAGGGGGGCCGGGGATCAGATACGCAGTATTTT. The encoded protein is CASSSRQGGRGSDTQYF.

The chain links TRBV3-1 (or the pseudogene TRBV3-2) to TRBJ2-1; tentatively, D is TRBD2 (6 bases). CDR1 is LGHDT and CDR2 is YNNKEL in the germline V gene (reference sequence). With 1 base removed from V and 2 bases from J, the gap between germline ends came to 15 bases. The CDR3 is 17 residues long. CDR3 sequence reads: CASSQGRISGAYNEQFF. DNA of the CDR3: TGTGCCAGCAGCCAAGGCCGCATTAGCGGTGCCTACAATGAGCAGTTCTTC.

This chain uses TRBV6-6 with TRBJ1-3; tentative D call: TRBD1 (5 bases). This CDR3 comprises 16 residues. The germline V and J ends were trimmed by 8 bases and 0 bases, with 17 bases remaining between them. Germline CDR1 is MNHNY and CDR2 is SVGAGI (reference sequence). The CDR3 spells CASGSRAVSSGNTIYF. DNA of the CDR3: TGTGCCAGCGGCTCCAGGGCCGTTAGCTCTGGAAACACCATATATTTT.

The rearrangement uses TRBV28 and TRBJ1-2, with 7 bases matching TRBD1. This CDR3 is 13 amino acids long. Losses at the gene ends were 7 bases for V and 2 bases for J; bases not matched to a gene: 4. Germline V CDR1 and CDR2: MDHEN, SYDVKM. The CDR3 nucleotides read TGTGCCAGCACCCTGGGACAGAACTATGGCTACACCTTC. It encodes CASTLGQNYGYTF.

This clone came up a few times. The chain couples TRBV11-2 to TRBJ2-2; D gene ambiguous. Germline-derived CDR1 and CDR2 are SGHAT and FQNNGV. This CDR3 contains 16 residues. Trimming took off 2 bases at V and 7 bases at J, with 17 bases between the two ends. DNA of the CDR3: TGTGCCAGCAGCTTAATGACGCGTGGAGTAGGCGGGGAGCTGTTTTTT. It specifies CASSLMTRGVGGELFF.

This clone was counted only a few times. The chain joins TRBV2 to TRBJ1-2; no clear D gene. The length of the CDR3 is 14 residues. Germline CDR1 is SNHLY and CDR2 is FYNNEI. V dropped 2 bases and J dropped 4 bases, with 11 bases sitting between them. The CDR3 is CASSERQALYGYTF. The CDR3 nucleotides are TGTGCCAGCAGTGAACGGCAGGCCCTCTATGGCTACACCTTC.

The chain is built from TRBV28 and TRBJ1-5; TRBD1 agrees at 9 bases. Trimming took 6 bases from V and 7 from J; bases not matched to a gene: 10. This CDR3 comprises 15 residues. Germline V gene lookup returns CDR1 MDHEN and CDR2 SYDVKM. Here the CDR3 reads CASRPTDRGGQPQHF. The CDR3, as DNA: TGTGCCAGCAGACCTACGGACAGGGGAGGCCAGCCCCAGCATTTT.

The chain recombines TRBV27 with TRBJ2-2; a weak D match, TRBD1 (5 bases). Trimming left V 4 bases short and J 2 bases short, with 11 bases between. This CDR3 contains 15 residues. Germline assignment: CDR1 MNHEY and CDR2 SMNVEV (reference sequence). Here the CDR3 DNA reads TGTGCCAGCAGTTCTCGACAGACTAACACCGGGGAGCTGTTTTTT. As protein: CASSSRQTNTGELFF.

This clone was picked up a small number of times. This rearrangement joins TRBV4-1 to TRBJ2-3, with TRBD1 identical over 10 bases. CDR1 is MGHRA and CDR2 is YSYEKL in the germline V gene. This CDR3 is 16 amino acids long. The J segment lost 4 bases and the V segment lost 5 bases, leaving 9 bases of the junction unmatched. In DNA form, the CDR3 reads TGCGCCAGCAGCACGATAGACAGGGGGCGATCAGATACGCAGTATTTT. It translates to CASSTIDRGRSDTQYF.

Concerning this clone itself: Other nucleotide sequences from this sample produce the same CDR3. The chain couples TRBV5-1 to TRBJ2-1, with a tentative D call TRBD1 (5 bases). V lost 2 bases and J lost 4, with 13 bases in between. Germline-derived CDR1 and CDR2 are SGHRS and YFSETQ. This CDR3 has 15 residues. The CDR3 nucleotides are TGCGCCAGCAGCTTAGTAGGGGATTCGTACAATGAGCAGTTCTTC. Its translation is CASSLVGDSYNEQFF. Full variable domain (remainder filled in from reference TRBV5-1 and TRBJ2-1): KAGVTQTPRYLIKTRGQQVTLSCSPISGHRSVSWYQQTPGQGLQFLFEYFSETQRNKGNFPGRFSGRQFSNSRSEMNVSTLELGDSALYLCASSLVGDSYNEQFFGPGTRLTVL.

This clone was picked up a small number of times. The chain employs TRBV6-1 and TRBJ2-7, with TRBD2 matching over 11 bases. This CDR3 has 15 residues. Germline lookup yields CDR1 MNHNS and CDR2 SASEGT. The junction had 2 bases not matched to a gene; V was cut back by 1 base and J by 3 bases. The chain's CDR3 is CASSEGTSGSYEQYV. The CDR3 DNA follows: TGTGCCAGCAGTGAAGGAACTAGCGGGAGCTACGAGCAGTACGTC.

The chain couples TRBV4-3 to TRBJ2-1; tentatively, D is TRBD2 (6 bases). The germline gives CDR1 LGHNA, CDR2 YSLEER. V shed 5 bases and J shed 10 bases, with 18 bases lying between them. The CDR3 is made up of 14 amino acids. CDR3 sequence: CASSGRGRGGEQFF. The CDR3 DNA sequence: TGCGCCAGCAGCGGGCGGGGCCGTGGGGGGGAGCAGTTCTTC.

Only a few counts were recorded for this clone. The chain employs TRBV27 and TRBJ2-3; tentative D call: TRBD2 (6 bases). Germline assignment: CDR1 MNHEY and CDR2 SMNVEV (reference sequence). Trimming cost V 4 bases and J 2 bases, with 16 bases left between them. This CDR3 is 16 amino acids long. DNA of the CDR3: TGTGCCAGCAGTTCCCCCGGGACTCGTTACACAGATACGCAGTATTTT. The encoded protein is CASSSPGTRYTDTQYF.

The CDR3 nucleotides are TGTGCCACCGCAGGGGGCGCGTATAATGAAAAACTGTTTTTT. Amino acid sequence: CATAGGAYNEKLFF. The V call is TRBV2, the J call TRBJ1-4; 8 nucleotides agree with TRBD1. J gave up 4 bases and V 10 bases, and 8 bases lay outside the gene matches. The CDR3 has 14 residues. From germline, CDR1 is SNHLY and CDR2 FYNNEI.

The chain uses TRBV7-8 and TRBJ1-1; perhaps TRBD1 as D (6 bases). Trimming stripped 5 bases from V and 1 base from J, with 11 bases between. CDR3 length: 14 residues. Germline V gives CDR1 SGHVS, CDR2 FQNEAQ. The CDR3 spells CASSPQQGNTEAFF. CDR3 sequence (DNA): TGTGCCAGCAGCCCCCAACAGGGGAACACTGAAGCTTTCTTT.

V is TRBV5-1 and J is TRBJ2-5, with 15 positions matching TRBD2. Germline assignment: CDR1 SGHRS and CDR2 YFSETQ. The trim removed 3 bases at V and 5 bases at J, leaving 8 bases unmatched. The CDR3 covers 17 residues. The CDR3 sequence is CASSSRTSGRARETQYF. The DNA for the CDR3 is TGCGCCAGCAGCTCCCGGACTAGCGGGAGGGCTAGGGAGACCCAGTACTTC. Complete variable domain (other parts from reference TRBV5-1 and TRBJ2-5): KAGVTQTPRYLIKTRGQQVTLSCSPISGHRSVSWYQQTPGQGLQFLFEYFSETQRNKGNFPGRFSGRQFSNSRSEMNVSTLELGDSALYLCASSSRTSGRARETQYFGPGTRLLVL.

By sample share, this clone is medium-sized. The chain joins TRBV27 to TRBJ2-1, with 7 nucleotides matching TRBD2. The ends lost 3 bases at V and 4 bases at J; junction bases unmatched: 6. The germline V gene has CDR1 MNHEY and CDR2 SMNVEV (reference sequence). The CDR3 covers 15 residues. CDR3: CASSFQRDVYNEQFF. The DNA of the CDR3 is TGTGCCAGCAGTTTTCAGCGGGACGTATACAATGAGCAGTTCTTC.

The genes are TRBV19 and TRBJ2-3, with D possibly being TRBD1 (5 bases). CDR1 and CDR2 from the germline V gene are LNHDA and SQIVND (reference sequence). Trimming took off 3 bases at V and 2 bases at J, with 18 bases between the two ends. This CDR3 has 17 residues. The CDR3 reads CASSIIGARGSTDTQYF. The CDR3 nucleotides are TGTGCCAGTAGTATCATTGGGGCTAGGGGATCCACAGATACGCAGTATTTT.